This T cell receptor beta chain appears in the sequencing data of a study of cytomegalovirus exposure and HLA in healthy donors. Findings and limits, study-wide: A further, later analysis showed that HLA-associated TCR beta chains (compared with equally common others) were more clonally expanded. According to an earlier analysis, most TCR beta V segments yielded productive rearrangements about 87% or about 30% of the time. Analyses of presence and absence presupposed an approximately uniform sequencing depth across donors. Later analysis suggested links between common viral pathogens and several top significant clusters.

A multiplex PCR was run with 60 Vbeta primers and 13 Jbeta primers. This table comes from immunoSEQ multiplex PCR, and its TCRdb copy is limited to in-frame clones, with some not included. The table for this sample gives 150,000 or so clones. Comment on this clone: Its antigen is unidentified.

The CDR3 contains 16 residues. Trimming cost V 3 bases and J 5 bases, with 20 bases left between them. Germline CDR1 SGDLS, CDR2 YYNGEE. The clonotype was recovered from a man aged 18 to 30 in good health and CMV-seronegative. This chain joins TRBV9 and TRBJ1-2, with TRBD1 as a possible D gene (6 bases). Source material: PBMCs. CDR3 coding DNA: TGTGCCAGCAGCGCCACTACAACGGGAGGGGGTTATGGCTACACCTTC. It codes for CASSATTTGGGYGYTF.